This TCR beta chain is from a study of cytomegalovirus exposure and HLA in healthy donors. Regarding the study as a whole: In a later analysis, parvovirus B19, influenza, CMV and Epstein-Barr virus appeared linked to several top co-occurrence clusters. A later analysis showed that HLA-associated TCR beta chains had undergone more clonal expansion than equally common others. Presence/absence analyses assumed roughly uniform sequencing depth across donors, which may not hold.

Donors sampled were nominally healthy, though unrecorded immune exposures were likely. Comment on this clone: The antigen is unknown.

Primers included in the PCR were 60 Vbeta and 13 Jbeta primers. Produced via immunoSEQ multiplex PCR; TCRdb's table is partial and in-frame only. Of about 180,000 clones in the sample, more than 75% were seen once. Sequenced sample: PBMCs. This TCR came from a man aged 40-49 years in good health and CMV-seronegative.

In DNA, the CDR3 is TGTGCCAGCAGTTTGACAGCGAACTACGAGCAGTACTTC. It encodes CASSLTANYEQYF. V gene TRBV27 combines with J gene TRBJ2-7; D possibly corresponds to TRBD1 (5 bases). V lost 3 bases to trimming and J lost 3 bases, with 9 bases between them. The CDR3 extends over 13 amino acids. In germline, CDR1 is MNHEY, CDR2 SMNVEV (reference sequence).